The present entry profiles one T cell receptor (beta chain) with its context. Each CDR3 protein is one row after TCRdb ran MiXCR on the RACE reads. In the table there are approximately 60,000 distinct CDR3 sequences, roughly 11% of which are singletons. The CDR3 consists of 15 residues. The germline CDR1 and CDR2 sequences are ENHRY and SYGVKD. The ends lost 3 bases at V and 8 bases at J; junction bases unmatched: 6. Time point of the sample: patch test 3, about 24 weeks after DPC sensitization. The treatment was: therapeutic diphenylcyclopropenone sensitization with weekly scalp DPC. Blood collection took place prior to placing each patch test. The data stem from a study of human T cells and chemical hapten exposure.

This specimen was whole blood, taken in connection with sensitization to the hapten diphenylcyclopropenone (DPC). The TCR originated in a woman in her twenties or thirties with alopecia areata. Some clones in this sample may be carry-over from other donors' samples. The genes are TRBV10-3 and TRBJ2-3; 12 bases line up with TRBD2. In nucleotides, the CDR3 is TGTGCCATCAGTGATATGACTAGCGGGGGTTTTACGCAGTATTTT. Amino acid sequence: CAISDMTSGGFTQYF.